These 29 T cell receptor beta chains were all obtained from the same sample, sequenced in a study of blood T cell repertoires in COVID-19. The protocol was immunoSEQ multiplex PCR, while the TCRdb copy is restricted to in-frame clones and leaves out a portion. The sample consists of 150,000 to 200,000 clones, just over 85% of them appearing once. Sequencing was performed on peripheral blood. Receptors originate from a man in his forties or fifties with active or convalescent COVID-19.

The chain links TRBV6-2 or TRBV6-3 to TRBJ2-7, with D possibly TRBD1 on 5 matching bases. This CDR3 is 14 amino acids long. V was shortened by 2 bases and J by 5 bases, with 13 bases between the two germline ends. Germline V lookup: CDR1 MNHEY, CDR2 SVGEGT. The CDR3, as DNA: TGTGCCAGCAGTTACACAGGAAAGACACACGAGCAGTACTTC. Amino acids: CASSYTGKTHEQYF.

The V and J genes are TRBV28 and TRBJ1-4, with D possibly TRBD1 on 6 matching bases. Trimming left V 6 bases short and J 11 bases short, with 13 bases between. Germline V gives CDR1 MDHEN, CDR2 SYDVKM. The length of the CDR3 is 12 residues. The CDR3 sequence is CASRTPGVKLFF. CDR3 bases: TGTGCCAGCAGGACCCCAGGGGTTAAACTGTTTTTT. The full variable domain, its missing parts supplied by reference TRBV28 and TRBJ1-4, is DVKVTQSSRYLVKRTGEKVFLECVQDMDHENMFWYRQDPGLGLRLIYFSYDVKMKEKGDIPEGYSVSREKKERFSLILESASTNQTSMYLCASRTPGVKLFFGSGTQLSVL.

The CDR3 loop is CARSLVRQQIGGETGELFF. CDR3 DNA sequence: TGTGCCAGAAGCTTGGTGAGACAGCAGATCGGGGGGGAAACCGGGGAGCTGTTTTTT. The chain has TRBV5-3 and TRBJ2-2; TRBD2 matches at 8 bases. TRBV5-3 is known as an ORF, though its function is uncertain. The CDR3 spans 19 residues. Trimming removed 0 bases from V and 5 bases from J; junction bases left unmatched: 15.

V and J are TRBV4-3 and TRBJ2-1, with D tentatively TRBD1 (5 bases). Trimming pared 1 base from V and 8 bases from J, leaving 15 bases between. The CDR3 runs to 15 residues. Germline loops: CDR1 LGHNA, CDR2 YSLEER. As DNA, the CDR3 is TGCGCCAGCAGCCAAGGACAGACCCCGCGAGATGAGCAGTTCTTC. Encoded protein: CASSQGQTPRDEQFF.

The rearrangement links TRBV9 to TRBJ2-7, with 8 nucleotides matching TRBD2. The J segment lost 3 bases and the V segment lost 3 bases, leaving 8 bases of the junction unmatched. The CDR3 sequence is 15 residues long. Germline V gene lookup returns CDR1 SGDLS and CDR2 YYNGEE. The CDR3: CASSEAPLAVYEQYF. The CDR3 coding sequence is TGTGCCAGCAGCGAGGCCCCACTAGCGGTCTACGAGCAGTACTTC.

The rearrangement uses TRBV5-5 and TRBJ2-2; 13 positions match TRBD2. There are 17 residues in the CDR3. J lost 4 bases, V lost 4 bases, and 7 bases had no gene match. Germline V gene sequence: CDR1 SGHKS, CDR2 YYEKEE (reference sequence). The CDR3 loop reads CASSRTSGGASTGELFF. DNA of the CDR3: TGTGCCAGCAGCCGTACTAGCGGGGGGGCGAGCACCGGGGAGCTGTTTTTT.

The chain joins TRBV19 to TRBJ2-5; a weak D match, TRBD1 (5 bases). CDR1 and CDR2 (germline): LNHDA, SQIVND (reference sequence). V lost 1 base to trimming and J lost 5 bases, with 14 bases between them. CDR3 size: 15 residues. The CDR3 loop reads CASSIGPGMSETQYF. The CDR3 nucleotides are TGTGCCAGTAGTATAGGTCCAGGGATGAGCGAGACCCAGTACTTC. The variable domain in full, with the rest retrieved from reference TRBV19 and TRBJ2-5, is DGGITQSPKYLFRKEGQNVTLSCEQNLNHDAMYWYRQDPGQGLRLIYYSQIVNDFQKGDIAEGYSVSREKKESFPLTVTSAQKNPTAFYLCASSIGPGMSETQYFGPGTRLLVL.

V and J are TRBV3-1 (or the pseudogene TRBV3-2) and TRBJ1-3; TRBD1 is a possible D gene (6 bases). The germline V gene has CDR1 LGHDT and CDR2 YNNKEL (reference sequence). The ends were cut back, 6 bases at V and 0 bases at J, with 12 bases in the middle. This CDR3 is built from 15 residues. The CDR3 is CASSRTGSSGNTIYF. CDR3 coding DNA: TGTGCCAGCAGTCGTACAGGGTCCTCTGGAAACACCATATATTTT.

The chain recombines TRBV6-5 with TRBJ1-6; D remains ambiguous. This CDR3 is built from 15 residues. Germline V gene data show CDR1 as MNHEY and CDR2 as SVGAGI. V was pared by 3 bases and J by 7 bases, with 13 bases between. This CDR3 reads CASSYLPRGNSPLHF. The CDR3 DNA reads TGTGCCAGCAGTTATTTACCCCGGGGAAATTCACCCCTCCACTTT.

The chain has TRBV2 and TRBJ1-2; D is ambiguous. The germline CDR1 and CDR2 sequences are SNHLY and FYNNEI. The V and J ends lost 4 bases and 8 bases respectively, with 14 bases between them. CDR3 size: 13 residues. CDR3 bases: TGTGCCAGCAGTGCTGCCAGCCGACTGGGCTACACCTTC. Translating it yields CASSAASRLGYTF.

The V gene is TRBV5-5, the J gene TRBJ1-2; D is ambiguous. Germline V gene data show CDR1 as SGHKS and CDR2 as YYEKEE (reference sequence). CDR3 length: 14 amino acids. With 0 bases removed from V and 6 bases from J, the gap between germline ends came to 12 bases. This chain's CDR3 is CASSLVGGHDGYTF. For the CDR3, the DNA is TGTGCCAGCAGCTTGGTGGGAGGCCACGATGGCTACACCTTC.

This chain uses TRBV21-1 with TRBJ1-5; TRBD1, as called in the table, went unchecked against the DNA. TRBV21-1 is termed a pseudogene. The CDR3 has 12 residues. The CDR3, as DNA: TGTGCCAGCCCAGGGGGCTATCAGCCCCAGCATTTT. It translates to CASPGGYQPQHF.

This chain joins TRBV27 and TRBJ1-6; 9 nucleotides line up with TRBD1. In germline, CDR1 is MNHEY, CDR2 SMNVEV (reference sequence). The CDR3 is made up of 16 amino acids. J was trimmed by 7 bases and V by 6 bases; bases with no gene match: 10. The CDR3 bases are TGTGCCAGCAGCCCACGGGACAGGGCAGGGAATTCACCCCTCCACTTT. It is translated as CASSPRDRAGNSPLHF.

The genes are TRBV5-6 and TRBJ1-5; 7 positions agree with TRBD1. V lost 4 bases, J lost 2 bases, and 12 bases stayed unmatched. The CDR3 has 17 residues. Per germline, CDR1 SGHDT and CDR2 YYEEEE. Here the CDR3 DNA reads TGTGCCAGCAGCGCCCAAAAGGGGGCTGAGGGCAATCAGCCCCAGCATTTT. Encoded protein: CASSAQKGAEGNQPQHF.

The rearrangement joins TRBV19 to TRBJ1-2, with D perhaps matching TRBD1 (6 bases). V gave up 7 bases and J gave up 13 bases, with 25 bases separating them. Germline loops: CDR1 LNHDA, CDR2 SQIVND (reference sequence). The CDR3 has 14 residues. The CDR3 coding sequence is TGTGCCAGTACCATCGACAGGCGAGGAGCCCTTGGCACCTTC. Residues: CASTIDRRGALGTF.

This chain uses TRBV7-9 with TRBJ1-2, with D unresolved. The CDR3 is 13 amino acids. Germline lookup yields CDR1 SEHNR and CDR2 FQNEAQ (reference sequence). V was shortened by 2 bases and J by 5 bases, with 9 bases between the two germline ends. The CDR3: CASSLHLNYGYTF. For the CDR3, the DNA is TGTGCCAGCAGCTTACACCTAAATTATGGCTACACCTTC.

The gene calls are TRBV6-5 and TRBJ2-2; D might be TRBD1 (5 bases). The V gene's germline CDR1 is MNHEY and CDR2 SVGAGI. The CDR3 spans 15 residues. V dropped 4 bases and J dropped 0 bases, with 9 bases sitting between them. CDR3 loop: CASSFRQPNTGELFF. The DNA for the CDR3 is TGTGCCAGCAGTTTTCGACAGCCGAACACCGGGGAGCTGTTTTTT.

The chain joins TRBV6-5 to TRBJ2-1; 10 positions match TRBD2. This CDR3 is 16 amino acids long. CDR1 MNHEY and CDR2 SVGAGI come from the germline V gene. After removal of 4 bases from V and 2 bases from J, the junction contained 5 bases not matched to a gene. Here the CDR3 DNA reads TGTGCCAGCAGTTCCGGAGCGGGAGGGCCCTACAATGAGCAGTTCTTC. It yields the protein CASSSGAGGPYNEQFF.

This chain links TRBV7-9 with TRBJ1-1; TRBD1 matches 7 bases. Germline V CDR1 and CDR2: SEHNR, FQNEAQ (reference sequence). Trimming at V came to 5 bases and at J to 0 bases, leaving 15 bases not matched to a gene. The length of the CDR3 is 18 residues. CDR3 sequence (DNA): TGTGCCAGCAGCCCAAGGGGGACAGCAAGGGGTATGAACACTGAAGCTTTCTTT. The encoded protein is CASSPRGTARGMNTEAFF.

The count of this clone is one. The chain is built from TRBV4-2 and TRBJ2-3, with TRBD2 matching 12 bases. Germline V gene data show CDR1 as LGHNA and CDR2 as YNFKEQ. This CDR3 has 16 residues. After removal of 3 bases from V and 1 base from J, the junction contained 2 bases not matched to a gene. CDR3 nucleotides: TGTGCCAGCAGCCACAGACTAGCGGGGGGCACAGATACGCAGTATTTT. Protein product: CASSHRLAGGTDTQYF.

This rearrangement joins TRBV10-3 to TRBJ2-4, with D tentatively TRBD1 (6 bases). CDR1 is ENHRY, CDR2 SYGVKD, per germline. The CDR3 sequence is 16 residues long. V gave up 0 bases and J gave up 0 bases, with 9 bases separating them. CDR3 DNA sequence: TGTGCCATCAGTGAGTCGGGGACACTAGCCAAAAACATTCAGTACTTC. This encodes CAISESGTLAKNIQYF.

This clone occurred a few times. The chain has TRBV30 and TRBJ1-5, with D uncertain. The germline CDR1 and CDR2 sequences are GTSNPN and SVGIG (reference sequence). The V and J ends lost 2 bases and 2 bases respectively, with 13 bases between them. The CDR3 is made up of 15 amino acids. CDR3 nucleotide sequence: TGTGCCTGGAGTTATCAGGCCATGGGCAATCAGCCCCAGCATTTT. It translates to CAWSYQAMGNQPQHF.

This rearrangement joins TRBV3-1 (or the pseudogene TRBV3-2) to TRBJ2-7, with TRBD2 identical over 7 bases. The CDR3 covers 17 residues. Germline V lookup: CDR1 LGHDT, CDR2 YNNKEL (reference sequence). V lost 4 bases, J lost 0 bases, and 12 bases stayed unmatched. In DNA form, the CDR3 reads TGTGCCAGCAGCCTCTTTCCCCAAGCGGGAAACTCCTACGAGCAGTACTTC. It encodes CASSLFPQAGNSYEQYF.

The CDR3 spells CASSLMGGGSDEQFF. The CDR3 DNA sequence: TGTGCCAGCAGCTTAATGGGGGGCGGGAGTGATGAGCAGTTCTTC. The chain has TRBV7-9 and TRBJ2-1, with TRBD2 as a possible D gene (7 bases). Germline values: CDR1 SEHNR, CDR2 FQNEAQ (reference sequence). V was pared by 2 bases and J by 8 bases, with 16 bases between. This CDR3 has 15 amino acids.

This rearrangement joins TRBV21-1 to TRBJ2-1; the table calls TRBD2, which could not be checked here. TRBV21-1 is recorded as a pseudogene. The CDR3 extends over 17 amino acids. The CDR3 region is CASSTQLDYLTSGEQFF. CDR3 sequence (DNA): TGTGCCAGCAGCACGCAACTTGACTACCTAACTTCAGGTGAGCAGTTCTTC.

The gene calls are TRBV29-1 and TRBJ1-5; D gene ambiguous. Between the trimmed V and J ends, which lost 6 bases and 7 bases, there was a span of 13 bases. In germline, CDR1 is SQVTM, CDR2 ANQGSEA. This CDR3 is 12 amino acids long. The CDR3 loop reads CSVEAEGQPQHF. CDR3 sequence (DNA): TGCAGCGTGGAGGCAGAAGGGCAGCCCCAGCATTTT.

CDR3 sequence: CATSREQPAEPLHF. The CDR3 region has the DNA TGTGCCACCAGCAGAGAACAGCCTGCCGAGCCCCTCCACTTT. The chain links TRBV15 to TRBJ1-6; D gene unclear. The germline CDR1 and CDR2 sequences are LNHNV and YYDKDF (reference sequence). Trimming pared 0 bases from V and 13 bases from J, leaving 13 bases between. The CDR3 has 14 residues. The full variable domain, rest sourced from reference TRBV15 and TRBJ1-6, is DAMVIQNPRYQVTQFGKPVTLSCSQTLNHNVMYWYQQKSSQAPKLLFHYYDKDFNNEADTPDNFQSRRPNTSFCFLDIRSPGLGDTAMYLCATSREQPAEPLHFGNGTRLTVT.

The genes are TRBV11-2 and TRBJ1-2, with 9 positions matching TRBD1. Per the germline V gene, CDR1 is SGHAT and CDR2 is FQNNGV. With 5 bases clipped from V and 8 bases from J, the junction kept 3 bases outside the gene matches. The CDR3 length is 12 residues. For the CDR3, the DNA is TGTGCCAGCAGCCTGGACAGGGGCGGCTACACCTTC. It is translated as CASSLDRGGYTF.

The rearrangement uses TRBV30 and TRBJ2-5, with 8 bases lining up with TRBD1. The germline CDR1 and CDR2 sequences are GTSNPN and SVGIG (reference sequence). The CDR3 is 15 amino acids. J gave up 7 bases and V 2 bases, and 12 bases lay outside the gene matches. CDR3 sequence: CAWSNAGTGKRTQYF. CDR3 in DNA: TGTGCCTGGAGTAACGCCGGGACAGGTAAACGGACCCAGTACTTC.